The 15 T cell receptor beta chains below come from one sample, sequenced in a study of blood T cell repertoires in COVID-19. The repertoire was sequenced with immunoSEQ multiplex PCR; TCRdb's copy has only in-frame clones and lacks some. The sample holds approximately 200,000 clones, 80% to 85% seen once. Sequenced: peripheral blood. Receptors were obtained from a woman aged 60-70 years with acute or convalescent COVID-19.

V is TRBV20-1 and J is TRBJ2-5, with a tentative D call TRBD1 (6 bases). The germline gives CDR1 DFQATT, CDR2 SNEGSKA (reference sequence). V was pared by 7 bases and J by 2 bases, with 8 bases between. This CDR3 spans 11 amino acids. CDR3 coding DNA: TGCAGTGGCGGACAGCAAGAGACCCAGTACTTC. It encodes CSGGQQETQYF.

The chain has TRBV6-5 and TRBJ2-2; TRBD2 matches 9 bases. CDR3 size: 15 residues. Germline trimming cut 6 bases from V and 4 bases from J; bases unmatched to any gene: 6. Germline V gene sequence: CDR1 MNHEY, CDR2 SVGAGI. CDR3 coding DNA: TGTGCCAGCAGGACCCTTAGCGGGGGCACCGGGGAGCTGTTTTTT. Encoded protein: CASRTLSGGTGELFF.

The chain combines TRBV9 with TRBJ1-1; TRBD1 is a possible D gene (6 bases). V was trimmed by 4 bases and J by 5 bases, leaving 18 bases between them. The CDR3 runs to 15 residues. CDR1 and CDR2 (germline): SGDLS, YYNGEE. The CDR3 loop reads CASSPRDIGKTEAFF. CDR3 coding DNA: TGTGCCAGCAGCCCCCGGGACATAGGGAAGACTGAAGCTTTCTTT.

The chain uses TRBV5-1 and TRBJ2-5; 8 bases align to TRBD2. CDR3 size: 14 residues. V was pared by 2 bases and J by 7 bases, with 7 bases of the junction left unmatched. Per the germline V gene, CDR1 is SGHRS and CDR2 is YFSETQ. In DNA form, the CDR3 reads TGCGCCAGCAGCTTTAGGGGACTAGACGGGACCCAGTACTTC. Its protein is CASSFRGLDGTQYF. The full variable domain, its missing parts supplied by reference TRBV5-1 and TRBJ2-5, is KAGVTQTPRYLIKTRGQQVTLSCSPISGHRSVSWYQQTPGQGLQFLFEYFSETQRNKGNFPGRFSGRQFSNSRSEMNVSTLELGDSALYLCASSFRGLDGTQYFGPGTRLLVL.

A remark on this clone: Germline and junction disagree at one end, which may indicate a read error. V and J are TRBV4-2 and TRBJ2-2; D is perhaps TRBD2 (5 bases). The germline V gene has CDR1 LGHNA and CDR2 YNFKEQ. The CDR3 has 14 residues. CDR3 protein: CASSQEGGFGELLF. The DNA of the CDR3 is TGTGCCAGCAGCCAAGAAGGAGGATTCGGGGAGCTGCTTTTT.

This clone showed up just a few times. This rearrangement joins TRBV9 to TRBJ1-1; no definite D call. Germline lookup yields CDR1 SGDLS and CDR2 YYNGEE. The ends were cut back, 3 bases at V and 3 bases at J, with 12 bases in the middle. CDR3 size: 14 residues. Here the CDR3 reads CASSADTFYTEAFF. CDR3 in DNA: TGTGCCAGCAGCGCCGACACGTTTTACACTGAAGCTTTCTTT.

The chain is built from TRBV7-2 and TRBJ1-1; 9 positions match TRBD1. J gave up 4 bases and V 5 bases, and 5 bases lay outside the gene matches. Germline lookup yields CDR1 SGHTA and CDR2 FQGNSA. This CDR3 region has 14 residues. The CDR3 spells CASSPGQGSTEAFF. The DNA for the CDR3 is TGTGCCAGCAGCCCAGGACAGGGGAGCACTGAAGCTTTCTTT. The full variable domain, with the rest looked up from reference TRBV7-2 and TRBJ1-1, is GAGVSQSPSNKVTEKGKDVELRCDPISGHTALYWYRQSLGQGLEFLIYFQGNSAPDKSGLPSDRFSAERTGGSVSTLTIQRTQQEDSAVYLCASSPGQGSTEAFFGQGTRLTVV.

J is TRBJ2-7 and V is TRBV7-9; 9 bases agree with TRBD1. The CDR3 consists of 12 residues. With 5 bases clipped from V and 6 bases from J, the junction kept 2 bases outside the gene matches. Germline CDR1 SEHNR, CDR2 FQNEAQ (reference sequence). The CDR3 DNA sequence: TGTGCCAGCAGCAAGGACAGGGGCGAGCAGTACTTC. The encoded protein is CASSKDRGEQYF.

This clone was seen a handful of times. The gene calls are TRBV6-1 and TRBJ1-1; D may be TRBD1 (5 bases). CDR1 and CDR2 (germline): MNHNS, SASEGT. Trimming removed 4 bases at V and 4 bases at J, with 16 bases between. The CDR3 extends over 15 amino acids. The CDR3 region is CASSAARDGGTEAFF. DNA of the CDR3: TGTGCCAGCAGTGCAGCGCGGGACGGGGGCACTGAAGCTTTCTTT.

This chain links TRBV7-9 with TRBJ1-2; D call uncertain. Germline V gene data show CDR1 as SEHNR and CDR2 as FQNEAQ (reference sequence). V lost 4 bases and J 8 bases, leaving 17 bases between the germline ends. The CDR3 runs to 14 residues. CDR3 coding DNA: TGTGCCAGCAGCTCAATTGGACGGACTCCAGGCTACACCTTC. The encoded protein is CASSSIGRTPGYTF. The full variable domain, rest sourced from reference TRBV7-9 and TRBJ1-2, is DTGVSQNPRHKITKRGQNVTFRCDPISEHNRLYWYRQTLGQGPEFLTYFQNEAQLEKSRLLSDRFSAERPKGSFSTLEIQRTEQGDSAMYLCASSSIGRTPGYTFGSGTRLTVV.

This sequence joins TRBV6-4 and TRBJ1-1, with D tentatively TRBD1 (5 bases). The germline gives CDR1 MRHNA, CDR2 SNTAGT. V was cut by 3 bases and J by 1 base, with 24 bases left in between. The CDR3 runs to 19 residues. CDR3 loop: CASSEGQPKRNCSNTEAFF. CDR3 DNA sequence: TGTGCCAGCAGTGAGGGGCAGCCTAAAAGGAATTGTTCGAACACTGAAGCTTTCTTT.

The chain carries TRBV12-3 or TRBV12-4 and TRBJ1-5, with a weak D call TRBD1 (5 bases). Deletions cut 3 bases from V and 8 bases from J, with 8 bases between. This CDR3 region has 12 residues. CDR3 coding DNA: TGTGCCAGCAGTTTCAGGGTTAAGCCCCAGCATTTT. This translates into CASSFRVKPQHF.

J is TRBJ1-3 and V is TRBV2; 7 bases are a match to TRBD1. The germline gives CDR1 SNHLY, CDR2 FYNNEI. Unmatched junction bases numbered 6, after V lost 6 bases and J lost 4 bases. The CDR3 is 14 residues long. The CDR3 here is CASSPTGAGNTIYF. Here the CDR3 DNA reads TGTGCCAGCAGCCCCACAGGGGCCGGAAACACCATATATTTT.

The CDR3 sequence: CASSLETSAEQFF. In nucleotides, the CDR3 is TGTGCCAGCAGCTTGGAGACTAGTGCTGAGCAGTTCTTC. The chain employs TRBV5-4 and TRBJ2-1; D is perhaps TRBD2 (6 bases). V shed 0 bases and J shed 9 bases, with 10 bases lying between them. From germline, CDR1 is SGHNT and CDR2 YYREEE (reference sequence). CDR3 length: 13 amino acids.

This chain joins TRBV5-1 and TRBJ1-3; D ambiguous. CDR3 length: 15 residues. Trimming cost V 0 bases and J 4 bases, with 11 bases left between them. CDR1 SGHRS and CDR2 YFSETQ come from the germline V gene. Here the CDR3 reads CASSLVPELGNTIYF. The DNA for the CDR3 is TGCGCCAGCAGCTTGGTACCCGAGTTGGGAAACACCATATATTTT.